This T cell receptor (beta chain) was found in a study of blood T cell repertoires in COVID-19. Across the study: Samples representing acute and convalescent COVID-19 were sourced from the United States, Italy and Spain. Sample material is recorded as cDNA or gDNA derived from T cells, B-cell-depleted T cells, or PBMCs.

The V gene lost 3 bases and the J gene lost 8 bases, with 13 bases spanning the gap. The CDR3 is made up of 14 amino acids. CDR1 KGHSH and CDR2 LQKENI come from the germline V gene. Assay used: immunoSEQ multiplex PCR; TCRdb lists only in-frame clones, some missing. The table shows 150,000 or so clones, with 87% occurring only once. The gene calls are TRBV18 and TRBJ1-4, with D perhaps TRBD1 (6 bases). The receptor comes from a human donor in a cohort sampled during active COVID-19. Sequenced material: peripheral blood. This CDR3 reads CASSPGQQREKLFF. The CDR3 nucleotides are TGTGCCAGCTCACCCGGACAGCAACGGGAAAAACTGTTTTTT.